The 20 T cell receptor beta chains below come from one sample, sequenced in a study of T cells expressing NK-cell markers. TCRdb reanalyzed the 5' RACE reads and collapses them to one entry per CDR3 protein, without DNA. The record lists about 460,000 distinct CDR3 sequences, of which the ten most abundant hold approximately 1.5%. Sequenced material: blood T cells: a sorted CD56 or NKG2C T cell subset, CD4+ or CD8+ T cells, or bulk PBMC T cells (not recorded which). Receptors were obtained from a woman aged 45-65 years in good health.

The V gene is TRBV11-2, the J gene TRBJ2-1; there is no DNA to check the TCRdb D call of TRBD2. CDR1 and CDR2 from the germline V gene are SGHAT and FQNNGV. The CDR3 sequence is 14 residues long. The CDR3 loop reads CASSASGLRNEQFF.

The chain has TRBV6-1 and TRBJ2-3; absent DNA, TCRdb's TRBD1 call cannot be checked. CDR1 is MNHNS, CDR2 SASEGT, per germline. The CDR3 spans 16 residues. CDR3 in amino acids: CASRELGGDLTDTQYF.

V and J are TRBV3-1 and TRBJ2-1; TCRdb designates TRBD2, a call that cannot be tested without DNA. Germline values: CDR1 LGHDT, CDR2 YNNKEL (reference sequence). The CDR3 loop spans 15 amino acids. CDR3 residues: CASSTPGLTYNEQFF.

The genes are TRBV29-1 and TRBJ2-1. This CDR3 is 12 amino acids long. Germline V gene data show CDR1 as SQVTM and CDR2 as ANQGSEA. CDR3 amino acids: CSNRDSQHEQFF.

This chain uses TRBV7-9 with TRBJ1-1; no DNA is available, so the TRBD1 call from TCRdb remains unchecked. The CDR3 has 16 residues. Germline V gene sequence: CDR1 SEHNR, CDR2 FQNEAQ (reference sequence). The chain's CDR3 is CASSRPGTGSNTEAFF.

V is TRBV30 and J is TRBJ1-1; the D gene TCRdb calls, TRBD1, cannot be checked with no DNA. Germline V gene sequence: CDR1 GTSNPN, CDR2 SVGIG (reference sequence). The CDR3 is made up of 14 amino acids. This chain's CDR3 is CAWSGSQGGLEAFF.

J is TRBJ2-6 and V is TRBV15; with no DNA, the TCRdb D assignment of TRBD2 cannot be verified. The CDR3 has 20 amino acids. Germline V gene lookup returns CDR1 LNHNV and CDR2 YYDKDF (reference sequence). CDR3 protein: CATSRLTTGPSWSGANVLTF.

The chain carries TRBV7-3 and TRBJ2-3; the D call from TCRdb, TRBD1, cannot be confirmed without DNA. The CDR3 sequence is 14 residues long. In germline, CDR1 is SGHTA, CDR2 FQGTGA. This chain's CDR3 is CASSLIERGDTQYF.

CDR3 region: CATSDSAGEITDTQYF. The chain employs TRBV24-1 and TRBJ2-3; TCRdb selects TRBD2, and the lack of DNA leaves this call unchecked. The CDR3 runs 16 residues. CDR1 and CDR2 (germline): KGHDR, SFDVKD.

The genes are TRBV6-1 and TRBJ2-3; TCRdb returns TRBD2, unconfirmable since there is no DNA. The CDR3 runs to 21 residues. Looked up from germline, CDR1 is MNHNS and CDR2 is SASEGT. The chain's CDR3 is CASSKRIGTSGRLLSTDTQYF.

The rearrangement uses TRBV27 and TRBJ2-4; the D gene TCRdb calls, TRBD2, cannot be checked with no DNA. The length of the CDR3 is 16 residues. The germline gives CDR1 MNHEY, CDR2 SMNVEV (reference sequence). The CDR3 loop is CASSRGGGLAKNIQYF.

The V gene is TRBV12-3 or TRBV12-4, the J gene TRBJ2-1; TCRdb outputs TRBD2, but without DNA this stays unchecked. The CDR3 has 16 amino acids. CDR3: CASSWGLGGVYSEQFF.

The chain links TRBV2 to TRBJ2-2; TCRdb gives TRBD2 as the D gene, but with no DNA this cannot be confirmed. Germline lookup yields CDR1 SNHLY and CDR2 FYNNEI. CDR3 length: 14 amino acids. CDR3 protein: CASRQYTSVGELFF. The full variable domain, in which reference TRBV2 and TRBJ2-2 provide the parts outside the CDR3, is EPEVTQTPSHQVTQMGQEVILRCVPISNHLYFYWYRQILGQKVEFLVSFYNNEISEKSEIFDDQFSVERPDGSNFTLKIRSTKLEDSAMYFCASRQYTSVGELFFGEGSRLTVL.

The chain couples TRBV28 to TRBJ2-7; TCRdb's D call of TRBD1 is untestable without DNA. The length of the CDR3 is 17 residues. Germline loops: CDR1 MDHEN, CDR2 SYDVKM. The chain's CDR3 is CASSFRPGTGGMYEQYF.

The CDR3 is CASSLDGVREQYF. The rearrangement links TRBV5-1 to TRBJ2-7. This CDR3 has 13 amino acids. Germline CDR1 SGHRS, CDR2 YFSETQ. Based on the CDR3 plus reference TRBV5-1 and TRBJ2-7, the full variable domain is KAGVTQTPRYLIKTRGQQVTLSCSPISGHRSVSWYQQTPGQGLQFLFEYFSETQRNKGNFPGRFSGRQFSNSRSEMNVSTLELGDSALYLCASSLDGVREQYFGPGTRLTVT.

V is TRBV7-8 and J is TRBJ2-3; there is no DNA to check the TCRdb D call of TRBD2. Germline assignment: CDR1 SGHVS and CDR2 FQNEAQ. The CDR3 consists of 17 residues. The CDR3 sequence: CASSLESGGVLPDTQYF.

The CDR3 protein is CASSQGSRLAGLSDEQFF. This sequence joins TRBV3-1 and TRBJ2-1; TCRdb proposes TRBD2, but this gene call is untestable without DNA. The germline gives CDR1 LGHDT, CDR2 YNNKEL (reference sequence). The CDR3 spans 18 residues.

This chain links TRBV2 with TRBJ1-1. This CDR3 is built from 14 residues. The germline V gene has CDR1 SNHLY and CDR2 FYNNEI. CDR3 protein: CATLRMGGNTEAFF.

The CDR3 sequence: CASSQSRSAEAFF. The J gene is TRBJ1-1, the V gene TRBV4-1. The CDR3 is 13 amino acids. CDR1 and CDR2 from the germline V gene are MGHRA and YSYEKL.

This chain connects TRBV2 to TRBJ2-5. The CDR3 covers 14 residues. CDR1 and CDR2 (germline): SNHLY, FYNNEI. CDR3 residues: CASSVERRDRAQYF.